The clone carrying this T cell receptor (beta chain) was seen a few times. This sample stems from a study of blood T cell repertoires in COVID-19. Study details: Samples representing acute and convalescent COVID-19 were sourced from the United States, Italy and Spain. Nucleic acid was either cDNA or gDNA, and it came from T cells, B-cell-depleted T cells, or PBMCs.

During active infection, Seattle patients enrolled and were then monitored through disease. CDR3 length: 13 residues. Germline V lookup: CDR1 GTSNPN, CDR2 SVGIG (reference sequence). Between the trimmed V and J ends, which lost 1 base and 4 bases, there was a span of 10 bases. Methods used by the authors: Amplification of reference gene primers provided the estimated nucleated cell counts. The method was immunoSEQ multiplex PCR; TCRdb's version includes in-frame clones alone and lacks a portion of them. That table gives V, J and clone size, and the DNA gave D and trimming. The table lists 250,000 to 400,000 clones, about nine tenths of them singletons, with 2.5% to 3.5% in the top ten.

The rearrangement uses TRBV30 and TRBJ1-2; maybe TRBD1 (6 bases). The sequence derives from a woman aged 25 to 45 with COVID-19, enrolled during active disease. Sequencing was done on a sample of peripheral blood. The CDR3 coding sequence is TGTGCCTGGAGTGGGGGGCAGGGCTATGGCTACACCTTC. Amino acid sequence: CAWSGGQGYGYTF.